The 13 T cell receptor beta chains below were found in one sample sequenced in a study of metastatic and nonmetastatic thyroid tumors. Using MiXCR, TCRdb reanalyzed the PCR reads. Among around 12,000 clones listed, 32% were seen once. Not a single patient had been given any form of treatment at any point before undergoing thyroid surgery. The material sequenced was tumor tissue. All receptors come from a female donor with papillary thyroid cancer or a benign thyroid nodule (not recorded which). Some clones in this sample may be carry-over from other donors' samples.

This clone appeared a few times. The gene calls are TRBV27 and TRBJ2-7; the match to TRBD2 covers 7 bases. Germline values: CDR1 MNHEY, CDR2 SMNVEV (reference sequence). V dropped 6 bases and J dropped 0; count of bases not matched to a gene: 8. The CDR3 contains 15 residues. The CDR3: CASSTRGGLSYEQYF. Here the CDR3 DNA reads TGTGCCAGCAGCACCCGCGGGGGACTCTCCTACGAGCAGTACTTC.

The rearrangement uses TRBV20-1 and TRBJ2-1; 7 positions match TRBD1. The trim removed 0 bases at V and 10 bases at J, leaving 9 bases unmatched. There are 14 residues in the CDR3. Per the germline V gene, CDR1 is DFQATT and CDR2 is SNEGSKA (reference sequence). CDR3 loop: CSARDKYRGHEQFF. In nucleotides, the CDR3 is TGCAGTGCTAGAGATAAATATAGGGGGCACGAGCAGTTCTTC.

This clone was seen repeatedly, ten times or more. Other DNA sequences in this specimen translate into the identical CDR3. V is TRBV15 and J is TRBJ1-5, with 8 bases matching TRBD1. V gave up 1 base and J gave up 15 bases; unmatched junction bases: 8. CDR3 length equals 13 residues. The germline gives CDR1 LNHNV, CDR2 YYDKDF (reference sequence). The CDR3 sequence: CATSRVQGDKGHF. The CDR3 DNA reads TGTGCCACCAGCAGAGTACAGGGGGACAAAGGGCATTTT.

Points on this clone: A read error may produce the germline difference seen at one junction end. This chain uses TRBV19 with TRBJ1-6, with D perhaps TRBD1 (5 bases). Germline assignment: CDR1 LNHDA and CDR2 SQIVND (reference sequence). The CDR3 covers 15 residues. CDR3 nucleotide sequence: TGTGCCAGTAATATATTCCGGCAGGGAAGATCACCCCTCCACTTT. The encoded protein is CASNIFRQGRSPLHF.

This rearrangement joins TRBV20-1 to TRBJ1-4, with D possibly TRBD1 on 6 matching bases. The CDR3 has 14 amino acids. Germline V CDR1 and CDR2: DFQATT, SNEGSKA (reference sequence). V was shortened by 1 base and J by 4 bases, with 10 bases between the two germline ends. This CDR3 reads CSARGGGYNEKLFF. The CDR3 coding sequence is TGCAGTGCTAGAGGGGGGGGCTATAATGAAAAACTGTTTTTT.

V and J are TRBV12-3 or TRBV12-4 and TRBJ2-7; 7 bases are a match to TRBD2. The V and J ends lost 2 bases and 3 bases, in that order; junction bases with no gene match: 7. The CDR3 is made up of 15 amino acids. CDR3 in DNA: TGTGCCAGCAGTTTAATGGCGGGAGTGGTCTACGAGCAGTACTTC. It specifies CASSLMAGVVYEQYF.

This clone appeared many times. The chain uses TRBV11-1 and TRBJ1-2, with a weak D call TRBD1 (6 bases). This CDR3 has 15 amino acids. CDR1 and CDR2 (germline): SGHAT, FQDESV (reference sequence). The V gene lost 5 bases and the J gene lost 4 bases, with 17 bases spanning the gap. CDR3 DNA: TGTGCCAGCAGCCCCAGGGCCCAGGGGACCTATGGCTACACCTTC. It is translated as CASSPRAQGTYGYTF.

This clone was counted a few times. V usage is TRBV24-1 and J usage is TRBJ1-2, with TRBD1 as a possible D gene (5 bases). Trimming removed 4 bases from V and 0 bases from J, with 11 bases in between. Germline loops: CDR1 KGHDR, CDR2 SFDVKD. The CDR3 has 15 amino acids. The CDR3 DNA follows: TGTGCCACCAGTGACCCAGGGATTGCTAACTATGGCTACACCTTC. Its protein product is CATSDPGIANYGYTF.

The chain combines TRBV20-1 with TRBJ1-1, with D perhaps TRBD1 (6 bases). The germline V gene encodes CDR1 DFQATT and CDR2 SNEGSKA (reference sequence). The CDR3 totals 16 residues. Trimming shortened V by 0 bases and J by 6 bases, and 20 bases separated the two germline ends. The CDR3 protein is CSAREGGGTIVAEAFF. The DNA of the CDR3 is TGCAGTGCTAGAGAGGGCGGGGGCACAATTGTTGCTGAAGCTTTCTTT.

This clone is deemed medium-sized. The gene calls are TRBV24-1 and TRBJ1-5; D remains ambiguous. V was clipped by 5 bases and J by 6 bases, with 16 bases between them. Germline-derived CDR1 and CDR2 are KGHDR and SFDVKD. CDR3 length: 15 amino acids. This CDR3 is CATSGQAVRSQPQHF. CDR3 bases: TGTGCCACCAGTGGCCAGGCGGTACGGAGTCAGCCCCAGCATTTT.

The DNA of the CDR3 is TGTGCCAGCAGCCAAGGAGGGAGCAGGGGGAACACTGAAGCTTTCTTT. The encoded protein is CASSQGGSRGNTEAFF. This rearrangement joins TRBV4-2 to TRBJ1-1; D is perhaps TRBD1 (6 bases). V lost 1 base, J lost 1 base, and 13 bases lay in between. The CDR3 totals 16 residues. Germline V gene lookup returns CDR1 LGHNA and CDR2 YNFKEQ.

This clone has more than one count but fewer than ten. The chain has TRBV6-2 or TRBV6-3 and TRBJ1-1; 7 nucleotides align to TRBD1. Germline values: CDR1 MNHEY, CDR2 SVGEGT. J gave up 7 bases and V 4 bases, and 6 bases lay outside the gene matches. The CDR3 loop spans 13 amino acids. Here the CDR3 reads CASSFPDRLEAFF. In DNA, the CDR3 is TGTGCCAGCAGTTTCCCGGACAGGCTTGAAGCTTTCTTT.

This clone was picked up a small number of times. The CDR3 spells CASSRGLGYEQYF. The CDR3 DNA reads TGTGCCAGCAGTCGCGGGCTCGGCTACGAGCAGTACTTC. The gene calls are TRBV6-1 and TRBJ2-7; possibly TRBD2 for D (5 bases). The CDR3 consists of 13 residues. Between the trimmed V and J ends, which lost 5 bases and 3 bases, there was a span of 11 bases. Looked up from germline, CDR1 is MNHNS and CDR2 is SASEGT.